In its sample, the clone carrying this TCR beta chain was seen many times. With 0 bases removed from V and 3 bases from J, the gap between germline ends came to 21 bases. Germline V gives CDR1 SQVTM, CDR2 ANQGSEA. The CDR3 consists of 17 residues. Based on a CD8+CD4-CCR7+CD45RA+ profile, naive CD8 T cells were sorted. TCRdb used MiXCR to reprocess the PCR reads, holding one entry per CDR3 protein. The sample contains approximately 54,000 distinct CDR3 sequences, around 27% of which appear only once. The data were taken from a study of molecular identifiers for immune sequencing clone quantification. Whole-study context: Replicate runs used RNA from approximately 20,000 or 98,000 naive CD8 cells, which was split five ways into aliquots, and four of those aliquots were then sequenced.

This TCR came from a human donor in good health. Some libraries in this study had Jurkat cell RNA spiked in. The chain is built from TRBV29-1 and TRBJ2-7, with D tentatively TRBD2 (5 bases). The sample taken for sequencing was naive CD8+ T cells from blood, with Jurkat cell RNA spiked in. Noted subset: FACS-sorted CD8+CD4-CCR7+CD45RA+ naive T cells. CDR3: CSVEETREDSLNYEQYF. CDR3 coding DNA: TGCAGCGTTGAAGAGACCCGCGAGGACTCCCTCAACTACGAGCAGTACTTC.